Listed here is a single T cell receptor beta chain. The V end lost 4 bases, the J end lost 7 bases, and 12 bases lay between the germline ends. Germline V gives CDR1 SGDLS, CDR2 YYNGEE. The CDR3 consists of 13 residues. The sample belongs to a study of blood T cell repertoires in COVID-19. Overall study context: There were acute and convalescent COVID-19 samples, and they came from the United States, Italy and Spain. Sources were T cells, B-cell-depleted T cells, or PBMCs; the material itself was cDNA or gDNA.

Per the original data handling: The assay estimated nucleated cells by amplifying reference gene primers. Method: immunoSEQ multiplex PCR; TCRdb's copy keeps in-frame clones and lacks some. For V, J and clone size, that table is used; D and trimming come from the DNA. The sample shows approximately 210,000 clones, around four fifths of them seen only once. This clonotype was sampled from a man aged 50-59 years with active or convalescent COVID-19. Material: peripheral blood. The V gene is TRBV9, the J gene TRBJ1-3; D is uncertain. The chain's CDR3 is CASSLNPFNTIYF. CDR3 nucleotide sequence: TGTGCCAGCAGCCTAAACCCCTTTAACACCATATATTTT.